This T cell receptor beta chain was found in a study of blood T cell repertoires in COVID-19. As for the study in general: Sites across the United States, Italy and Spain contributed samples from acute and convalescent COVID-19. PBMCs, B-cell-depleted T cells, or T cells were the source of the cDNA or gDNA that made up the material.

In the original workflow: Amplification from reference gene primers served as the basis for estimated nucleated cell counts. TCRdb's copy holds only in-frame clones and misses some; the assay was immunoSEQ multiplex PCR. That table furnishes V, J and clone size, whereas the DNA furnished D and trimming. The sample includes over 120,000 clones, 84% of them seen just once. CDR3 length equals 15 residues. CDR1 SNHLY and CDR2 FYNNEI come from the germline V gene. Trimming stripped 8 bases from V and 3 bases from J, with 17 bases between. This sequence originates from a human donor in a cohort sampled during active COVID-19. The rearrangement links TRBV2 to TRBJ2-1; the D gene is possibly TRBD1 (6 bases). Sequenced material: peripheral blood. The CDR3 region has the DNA TGTGCCAGCTCTGTTGGGCCAGGGGACTACAATGAGCAGTTCTTC. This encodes CASSVGPGDYNEQFF.